This entry lists 16 T cell receptor beta chains sequenced from one sample in a study of blood T cell repertoires in COVID-19. Repertoires were generated with immunoSEQ multiplex PCR, while TCRdb's copy carries only in-frame clones and drops some. The sample yields about 190,000 clones, around 87% seen once. Material: peripheral blood. The receptor set was obtained from a man in his fifties or sixties with acute or convalescent COVID-19.

The chain joins TRBV29-1 to TRBJ2-7; TRBD1 matches 8 bases. CDR1 and CDR2 (germline): SQVTM, ANQGSEA. CDR3 length: 12 amino acids. V lost 6 bases and J lost 5; bases outside the gene matches: 6. For the CDR3, the DNA is TGCAGCGTAAGACAGGGGTCCAACGAGCAGTACTTC. It codes for CSVRQGSNEQYF.

This chain links TRBV28 with TRBJ2-1, with TRBD1 matching over 7 bases. The CDR3 is 13 residues long. The junction had 1 base not matched to a gene; V was cut back by 4 bases and J by 4 bases. The germline V gene encodes CDR1 MDHEN and CDR2 SYDVKM. DNA of the CDR3: TGTGCCAGCAGTTCGGGACAGTACAATGAGCAGTTCTTC. Protein: CASSSGQYNEQFF.

This clone was observed a single time. The gene calls are TRBV19 and TRBJ1-5, with a weak D call TRBD1 (6 bases). The CDR3 is 17 amino acids. V was trimmed by 1 base and J by 5 bases, leaving 18 bases between them. CDR1 is LNHDA, CDR2 SQIVND, per germline (reference sequence). In DNA form, the CDR3 reads TGTGCCAGTAGTATAGGAGGACAGCTTAGGGGTGATCAGCCCCAGCATTTT. Its protein product is CASSIGGQLRGDQPQHF.

This rearrangement joins TRBV6-9 to TRBJ2-5; 10 bases fit TRBD2. The V gene end was trimmed by 5 bases and the J gene end by 1 base; junction bases not matched to a gene: 10. From germline, CDR1 is MNHGY and CDR2 SVAAGI. CDR3 length: 17 residues. The CDR3 loop reads CASSNPGTSDPQETQYF. The DNA of the CDR3 is TGTGCCAGCAGTAACCCCGGGACTAGCGATCCCCAAGAGACCCAGTACTTC.

The V gene is TRBV19, the J gene TRBJ2-7; TRBD1 is a possible D gene (6 bases). Per germline, CDR1 LNHDA and CDR2 SQIVND (reference sequence). This CDR3 is built from 15 residues. Trimming removed 4 bases from V and 0 bases from J, with 13 bases in between. Written as DNA, the CDR3 is TGTGCCAGTAGTAAGCAGGGACACGGCTCCTACGAGCAGTACTTC. Amino acids: CASSKQGHGSYEQYF. Based on the CDR3 plus reference TRBV19 and TRBJ2-7, the full variable domain is DGGITQSPKYLFRKEGQNVTLSCEQNLNHDAMYWYRQDPGQGLRLIYYSQIVNDFQKGDIAEGYSVSREKKESFPLTVTSAQKNPTAFYLCASSKQGHGSYEQYFGPGTRLTVT.

V usage is TRBV5-1 and J usage is TRBJ2-2, with 8 bases matching TRBD2. V lost 0 bases, J lost 0 bases, and 13 bases stayed unmatched. This CDR3 is 20 amino acids long. The V gene's germline CDR1 is SGHRS and CDR2 YFSETQ. Here the CDR3 reads CASSLAGTDVAGSNTGELFF. For the CDR3, the DNA is TGCGCCAGCAGCTTGGCCGGGACGGATGTAGCGGGGTCGAACACCGGGGAGCTGTTTTTT.

This clone has just one count. V usage is TRBV29-1 and J usage is TRBJ2-3; D might be TRBD2 (6 bases). The CDR3 is 14 amino acids. Looked up from germline, CDR1 is SQVTM and CDR2 is ANQGSEA. V shed 4 bases and J shed 4 bases, with 15 bases lying between them. Here the CDR3 DNA reads TGCAGCGTTGGAGGGGCGGGAACCCCAGATACGCAGTATTTT. This translates into CSVGGAGTPDTQYF.

The rearrangement links TRBV9 to TRBJ2-5; 9 bases line up with TRBD1. Germline V gene sequence: CDR1 SGDLS, CDR2 YYNGEE. The CDR3 sequence is 16 residues long. J lost 7 bases, V lost 3 bases, and 13 bases had no gene match. CDR3 DNA sequence: TGTGCCAGCAGCGCCTCCTGGGACAGGGACGCCGGGACCCAGTACTTC. This translates into CASSASWDRDAGTQYF.

Written as DNA, the CDR3 is TGTGCCAGCAGCCAGCAACCGGACAGGTCCTACGAGCAGTACTTC. Translation: CASSQQPDRSYEQYF. This chain links TRBV3-1 (or the pseudogene TRBV3-2) with TRBJ2-7; 7 positions agree with TRBD1. With 3 bases clipped from V and 1 base from J, the junction kept 6 bases outside the gene matches. CDR3 length equals 15 residues. The V gene's germline CDR1 is LGHDT and CDR2 YNNKEL (reference sequence).

The chain uses TRBV7-2 and TRBJ2-1; TRBD2 matches at 16 bases. Germline V gene sequence: CDR1 SGHTA, CDR2 FQGNSA. Unmatched junction bases numbered 8, after V lost 6 bases and J lost 6 bases. The CDR3 is 17 residues long. CDR3 DNA sequence: TGTGCCAGCAGTCCGCCTGGGACTAGCGGGAGGGGCAATGAGCAGTTCTTC. This codes for CASSPPGTSGRGNEQFF.

The CDR3 sequence: CASTTLVEGSEQYF. CDR3 bases: TGTGCCAGCACCACCTTGGTGGAAGGAAGCGAGCAGTACTTC. The chain combines TRBV6-5 with TRBJ2-5; D ambiguous. The DNA end favors TRBJ2-7, so the J call may be wrong. The V gene's germline CDR1 is MNHEY and CDR2 SVGAGI. This CDR3 comprises 14 residues.

The J gene is TRBJ2-1, the V gene TRBV30; D may be TRBD2 (5 bases). Germline V gene data show CDR1 as GTSNPN and CDR2 as SVGIG (reference sequence). There are 13 residues in the CDR3. The V gene lost 0 bases and the J gene lost 7 bases, with 10 bases spanning the gap. CDR3 residues: CAWSVQPGNEQFF. CDR3 sequence (DNA): TGTGCCTGGAGTGTACAGCCGGGGAATGAGCAGTTCTTC.

The chain carries TRBV7-9 and TRBJ1-5, with TRBD1 identical over 9 bases. This CDR3 is 15 amino acids long. In germline, CDR1 is SEHNR, CDR2 FQNEAQ (reference sequence). V was pared by 5 bases and J by 4 bases, with 6 bases of the junction left unmatched. CDR3 nucleotide sequence: TGTGCCAGCAGCCCCGGACAGGGGAGGAATCAGCCCCAGCATTTT. Protein sequence: CASSPGQGRNQPQHF.

This clone was observed a few times. Other DNA sequences in the same sample also yield this CDR3. This chain links TRBV19 with TRBJ1-1, with 7 nucleotides matching TRBD1. The CDR3 consists of 14 residues. Trimming cost V 2 bases and J 1 base; bases outside gene matches: 1. Germline V gene sequence: CDR1 LNHDA, CDR2 SQIVND (reference sequence). CDR3 residues: CASSITGANTEAFF. The CDR3 DNA is TGTGCCAGTAGTATAACAGGGGCGAACACTGAAGCTTTCTTT.

This clone was counted a single time. The rearrangement links TRBV7-9 to TRBJ2-7; 8 nucleotides line up with TRBD2. V gave up 5 bases and J gave up 1 base; unmatched junction bases: 16. Germline lookup yields CDR1 SEHNR and CDR2 FQNEAQ (reference sequence). CDR3 length equals 18 residues. The CDR3 loop is CASSHGGRLASGSYEQYF. The CDR3 nucleotides are TGTGCCAGCAGCCACGGGGGGCGGTTGGCTAGCGGGTCCTACGAGCAGTACTTC.

V is TRBV18 and J is TRBJ1-1; D is perhaps TRBD1 (5 bases). Germline values: CDR1 KGHSH, CDR2 LQKENI. Trimming cost V 2 bases and J 5 bases, with 12 bases left between them. The length of the CDR3 is 14 residues. The chain's CDR3 is CASSPGPRVTEAFF. CDR3 in DNA: TGTGCCAGCTCACCAGGTCCCAGGGTTACTGAAGCTTTCTTT.